The 19 T cell receptor beta chains reported below all come from one sample, sequenced in a study of blood T cell repertoires in COVID-19. Libraries were prepared by immunoSEQ multiplex PCR; TCRdb keeps only in-frame clonotypes and omits some of them. Of 45,000 to 65,000 clones listed, roughly 80% are singletons. Sequenced material: peripheral blood. These receptors all stem from a woman of 80 years or more with acute or convalescent COVID-19.

This chain joins TRBV5-1 and TRBJ1-4, with 8 bases matching TRBD1. V gave up 4 bases and J gave up 5 bases; unmatched junction bases: 7. Germline V gene sequence: CDR1 SGHRS, CDR2 YFSETQ. The CDR3 is made up of 15 amino acids. The DNA for the CDR3 is TGCGCCAGCAGCCGGTCGGGACAGGTCAATGAAAAACTGTTTTTT. This gives the protein CASSRSGQVNEKLFF.

This chain links TRBV19 with TRBJ1-6; tentatively, D is TRBD1 (5 bases). This CDR3 is built from 13 residues. Between the trimmed V and J ends, which lost 4 bases and 5 bases, there was a span of 6 bases. CDR1 and CDR2 (germline): LNHDA, SQIVND (reference sequence). The CDR3 region has the DNA TGTGCCAGTAGTACGACAGATAATTCACCCCTCCACTTT. It codes for CASSTTDNSPLHF.

The J gene is TRBJ2-1, the V gene TRBV7-2; 8 nucleotides align to TRBD1. The CDR3 is 15 residues long. Looked up from germline, CDR1 is SGHTA and CDR2 is FQGNSA. The V gene end was trimmed by 3 bases and the J gene end by 4 bases; junction bases not matched to a gene: 5. The CDR3 nucleotides read TGTGCCAGCAGCTTTGGACAGGGTGGGTACAATGAGCAGTTCTTC. Protein: CASSFGQGGYNEQFF. The complete variable domain, with remaining parts taken from reference TRBV7-2 and TRBJ2-1, reads GAGVSQSPSNKVTEKGKDVELRCDPISGHTALYWYRQSLGQGLEFLIYFQGNSAPDKSGLPSDRFSAERTGGSVSTLTIQRTQQEDSAVYLCASSFGQGGYNEQFFGPGTRLTVL.

This sequence joins TRBV6-5 and TRBJ2-7; the match to TRBD1 covers 8 bases. The CDR3 covers 13 residues. In germline, CDR1 is MNHEY, CDR2 SVGAGI. V shed 5 bases, J shed 4 bases, and the junction held 4 bases outside the gene matches. The CDR3 nucleotides are TGTGCCAGCAGTCAGGGGGCTCGGTACGAGCAGTACTTC. Amino acids: CASSQGARYEQYF.

The chain links TRBV18 to TRBJ2-3, with TRBD2 matching over 10 bases. Trimming took 2 bases from V and 6 from J; bases not matched to a gene: 11. The CDR3 sequence is 17 residues long. Germline loops: CDR1 KGHSH, CDR2 LQKENI. CDR3 loop: CASSPRGLAGASDTQYF. Here the CDR3 DNA reads TGTGCCAGCTCACCAAGGGGGCTAGCGGGGGCATCTGATACGCAGTATTTT.

The CDR3 DNA reads TGTGCCAGCAGCTTGGATCAGGGTCCTGGAAACACCATATATTTT. Translating it yields CASSLDQGPGNTIYF. The chain is built from TRBV5-4 and TRBJ1-3, with D maybe TRBD1 (5 bases). V dropped 0 bases and J dropped 2 bases, with 9 bases sitting between them. The germline CDR1 and CDR2 sequences are SGHNT and YYREEE (reference sequence). The CDR3 has 15 residues.

The rearrangement uses TRBV3-1 (or the pseudogene TRBV3-2) and TRBJ1-5; 7 bases agree with TRBD1. CDR1 is LGHDT and CDR2 is YNNKEL in the germline V gene (reference sequence). The CDR3 spans 14 residues. The ends lost 4 bases at V and 5 bases at J; junction bases unmatched: 5. The CDR3 bases are TGTGCCAGCAGCCCGACAGGGATCCATCAGCCCCAGCATTTT. It codes for CASSPTGIHQPQHF.

This clone appeared once. The chain joins TRBV11-3 to TRBJ1-1; possible D gene TRBD1, 5 bases. The CDR3 is made up of 12 amino acids. V dropped 5 bases and J dropped 3 bases, with 7 bases sitting between them. Germline CDR1 and CDR2: SGHNT and YENEEA. The CDR3 here is CASSLRDTEAFF. In DNA, the CDR3 is TGTGCCAGCAGCCTCAGGGACACTGAAGCTTTCTTT. Drawing the rest from reference TRBV11-3 and TRBJ1-1, the complete variable domain is EAGVVQSPRYKIIEKKQPVAFWCNPISGHNTLYWYLQNLGQGPELLIRYENEEAVDDSQLPKDRFSAERLKGVDSTLKIQPAELGDSAVYLCASSLRDTEAFFGQGTRLTVV.

V usage is TRBV12-3 or TRBV12-4 and J usage is TRBJ2-4; possible D gene TRBD2, 6 bases. The CDR3 covers 13 residues. V lost 10 bases to trimming and J lost 1 base, with 11 bases between them. The CDR3 here is CATAGNAKNIQYF. In DNA, the CDR3 is TGTGCCACGGCGGGGAACGCCAAAAACATTCAGTACTTC.

This chain links TRBV10-2 with TRBJ2-7; TRBD2 is a possible D gene (5 bases). The ends were cut back, 6 bases at V and 6 bases at J, with 18 bases in the middle. The CDR3 totals 14 residues. CDR1 WSHSY and CDR2 SAAADI come from the germline V gene. CDR3 nucleotide sequence: TGCGCCAGCAGCGGTTTTGACCCGGGGTCCGAGCAGTACTTC. It is translated as CASSGFDPGSEQYF.

J is TRBJ2-5 and V is TRBV5-1, with 9 positions matching TRBD2. The CDR3 has 14 residues. Trimming took 0 bases from V and 6 from J; bases not matched to a gene: 3. The germline gives CDR1 SGHRS, CDR2 YFSETQ. The CDR3 sequence: CASSLASGVQTQYF. In nucleotides, the CDR3 is TGCGCCAGCAGCTTGGCTAGCGGGGTACAGACCCAGTACTTC.

This sequence joins TRBV6-5 and TRBJ2-7; possible D gene TRBD2, 7 bases. CDR3 length: 13 amino acids. Germline CDR1 MNHEY, CDR2 SVGAGI. The V and J ends lost 7 bases and 2 bases respectively, with 12 bases between them. For the CDR3, the DNA is TGTGCCAGCAACGGCGGGGGCACCTACGAGCAGTACTTC. It codes for CASNGGGTYEQYF.

V gene TRBV4-1 combines with J gene TRBJ1-2; no clear D. Trimming stripped 6 bases from V and 0 bases from J, with 11 bases between. The CDR3 loop spans 14 amino acids. CDR1 is MGHRA, CDR2 YSYEKL, per germline. This chain's CDR3 is CASRPADSNYGYTF. The DNA for the CDR3 is TGCGCCAGCAGACCAGCGGATTCTAACTATGGCTACACCTTC.

CDR3 loop: CASSFDSRRQGSTSGANVLTF. Here the CDR3 DNA reads TGTGCCAGCAGCTTTGATTCCAGAAGGCAGGGCTCAACCTCTGGGGCCAACGTCCTGACTTTC. The chain carries TRBV12-1 and TRBJ2-6; TRBD1 is the table's D call and was not checked against the DNA. TRBV12-1 corresponds to a pseudogene. The CDR3 length is 21 residues.

The genes are TRBV10-3 and TRBJ2-7; 7 nucleotides line up with TRBD1. CDR1 and CDR2 (germline): ENHRY, SYGVKD. The CDR3 length is 14 residues. Trimming at V came to 1 base and at J to 4 bases, leaving 4 bases not matched to a gene. The chain's CDR3 is CAISEFGTDYEQYF. CDR3 DNA sequence: TGTGCCATCAGTGAGTTTGGGACAGATTACGAGCAGTACTTC.

V gene TRBV4-1 combines with J gene TRBJ1-1; D remains unclear. The germline CDR1 and CDR2 sequences are MGHRA and YSYEKL. V was cut by 0 bases and J by 6 bases, with 8 bases left in between. This CDR3 comprises 13 residues. This chain's CDR3 is CASSQEEGAEAFF. DNA of the CDR3: TGCGCCAGCAGCCAAGAGGAGGGCGCTGAAGCTTTCTTT.

The V gene is TRBV10-3, the J gene TRBJ1-2; possible D gene TRBD1, 5 bases. Germline CDR1 is ENHRY and CDR2 is SYGVKD. This CDR3 region has 15 residues. V lost 3 bases and J lost 2, with 13 bases in between. CDR3 sequence: CAISDPDRTNYGYTF. CDR3 coding DNA: TGTGCCATCAGTGATCCCGATAGGACAAACTATGGCTACACCTTC.

The rearrangement links TRBV3-1 (or the pseudogene TRBV3-2) to TRBJ2-3, with TRBD2 matching 12 bases. J lost 5 bases, V lost 4 bases, and 7 bases had no gene match. Per germline, CDR1 LGHDT and CDR2 YNNKEL (reference sequence). CDR3 length: 16 amino acids. The CDR3 spells CASSPLAGGVKDTQYF. CDR3 sequence (DNA): TGTGCCAGCAGCCCTCTAGCGGGGGGGGTAAAAGATACGCAGTATTTT.

This clone was seen more than once but under ten times. This chain joins TRBV10-1 and TRBJ1-1, with TRBD1 matching 8 bases. The length of the CDR3 is 14 residues. Trimming cost V 4 bases and J 5 bases; bases outside gene matches: 6. Germline lookup yields CDR1 WNHNN and CDR2 SYGVQD (reference sequence). The CDR3 DNA follows: TGCGCCAGCAGTGTAAAACAGGGGGAGACTGAAGCTTTCTTT. This codes for CASSVKQGETEAFF.